These 8 T cell receptor beta chains originate from one sample sequenced in a study of shared clonotypes between healthy human individuals. TCRdb's copy holds only in-frame clones and misses some; the assay was immunoSEQ multiplex PCR. The sample includes a few million clones, 85% to 95% of them seen just once. Sequencing input: naive CD4+ T cells sorted from blood. The subset is: CD45RA+ positively selected. The receptors were gathered from a man aged 18 to 29 in good health.

The J gene is TRBJ2-3, the V gene TRBV30, with a tentative D call TRBD2 (5 bases). Between the trimmed V and J ends, which lost 1 base and 0 bases, there was a span of 11 bases. This CDR3 contains 15 residues. Germline lookup yields CDR1 GTSNPN and CDR2 SVGIG (reference sequence). CDR3 sequence (DNA): TGTGCCTGGAGTGCTCGGGGTTCTAGCACAGATACGCAGTATTTT. Translating it yields CAWSARGSSTDTQYF.

The rearrangement uses TRBV19 and TRBJ2-3; no definite D call. Germline V gene sequence: CDR1 LNHDA, CDR2 SQIVND (reference sequence). The CDR3 runs to 12 residues. The V and J ends lost 5 bases and 8 bases respectively, with 11 bases between them. CDR3 loop: CASSSERGTQYF. DNA for the CDR3: TGTGCCAGTAGTTCGGAGCGCGGTACGCAGTATTTT.

J is TRBJ2-1 and V is TRBV29-1, with 7 bases aligning to TRBD2. Germline-derived CDR1 and CDR2 are SQVTM and ANQGSEA. CDR3 size: 12 residues. J was trimmed by 7 bases and V by 8 bases; bases with no gene match: 8. Written as DNA, the CDR3 is TGCAGCCTCTCGACTAGCCCTAATGAGCAGTTCTTC. Its translation: CSLSTSPNEQFF.

As regards this clone: Other DNA sequences in this sample translate to the same CDR3. The chain uses TRBV5-1 and TRBJ1-1, with 8 bases matching TRBD1. CDR3 length equals 15 residues. CDR1 is SGHRS and CDR2 is YFSETQ in the germline V gene. V shed 0 bases, J shed 6 bases, and the junction held 7 bases outside the gene matches. The CDR3 DNA reads as TGCGCCAGCAGCTTGGGCGGACAGGGTGGGTCTGAAGCTTTCTTT. This codes for CASSLGGQGGSEAFF.

Notes on this clone: The identical CDR3 is also encoded by other nucleotide sequences in the sample. V is TRBV18 and J is TRBJ1-1; perhaps TRBD1 as D (5 bases). The germline V gene has CDR1 KGHSH and CDR2 LQKENI. The CDR3 sequence is 12 residues long. The V gene lost 6 bases and the J gene lost 2 bases, with 7 bases spanning the gap. The CDR3 region is CASSTGNTEAFF. As DNA, the CDR3 is TGTGCCAGCTCCACAGGAAACACTGAAGCTTTCTTT.

To note about this clone: This sample also contains other DNA sequences that code for the same CDR3. This chain connects TRBV19 to TRBJ2-5; the D gene could be TRBD1 or TRBD2 (5 bases each). Germline-derived CDR1 and CDR2 are LNHDA and SQIVND (reference sequence). V gave up 5 bases and J gave up 5 bases, with 9 bases separating them. The CDR3 covers 12 residues. This chain's CDR3 is CASSGGKETQYF. The DNA of the CDR3 is TGTGCCAGTAGTGGGGGAAAGGAGACCCAGTACTTC.

The CDR3 loop reads CASRPNDRGETQYF. Here the CDR3 DNA reads TGTGCCAGCAGACCTAACGACCGGGGAGAGACCCAGTACTTC. The V gene is TRBV27, the J gene TRBJ2-5; possibly TRBD2 for D (5 bases). The CDR3 is 14 amino acids. The germline V gene encodes CDR1 MNHEY and CDR2 SMNVEV (reference sequence). V was shortened by 6 bases and J by 4 bases, with 15 bases between the two germline ends.

The chain carries TRBV5-1 and TRBJ2-1; 15 nucleotides match TRBD2. The CDR3 totals 19 residues. The V gene's germline CDR1 is SGHRS and CDR2 YFSETQ. The ends lost 0 bases at V and 2 bases at J; junction bases unmatched: 6. CDR3 residues: CASSLVGLAGGSTYNEQFF. Here the CDR3 DNA reads TGCGCCAGCAGCTTGGTAGGACTAGCGGGGGGGTCCACCTACAATGAGCAGTTCTTC.